The following is a T cell receptor (beta chain) sequence with its context. Antigen: not known. In germline, CDR1 is MNHEY, CDR2 SVGAGI. Trimming removed 8 bases at V and 3 bases at J, with 18 bases between. CDR3 size: 15 residues. Generated by immunoSEQ multiplex PCR, the TCRdb table keeps only in-frame clones and is missing some. This sample has about 55,000 clones, with 95% to 97% found just once. These data originate in a study of siplizumab effects on memory and regulatory T cells. The study, taken as a whole, reports: Mappable alloreactive CD4+ clones averaged 68.8% Treg-derived with siplizumab versus about 27% in controls.

V and J are TRBV6-5 and TRBJ2-3; TRBD2 is a possible D gene (6 bases). Sequenced: naive CD4+ T cells sorted from blood. The clonotype was recovered from a human donor in good health. The CDR3 loop reads CASHRGGGGTDTQYF. The CDR3 DNA reads TGTGCCAGCCACCGTGGCGGAGGAGGGACAGATACGCAGTATTTT.